One and the same sample provided the 16 T cell receptor beta chains below, sequenced in a study of blood T cell repertoires in COVID-19. The data were produced by immunoSEQ multiplex PCR, yet TCRdb's version contains in-frame clones alone and is incomplete. This sample carries 40,000 to 60,000 clones, 90% of them seen once, and the ten largest clones take around 3.6%. The sample consisted of peripheral blood. Every receptor here comes from a human donor in a cohort sampled during active COVID-19.

The chain employs TRBV6-5 and TRBJ2-3, with a possible D match to TRBD2 (6 bases). Trimming left V 8 bases short and J 0 bases short, with 15 bases between. The CDR3 is 15 residues long. Looked up from germline, CDR1 is MNHEY and CDR2 is SVGAGI. CDR3: CASRLLALSTDTQYF. The CDR3 DNA follows: TGTGCCAGCCGACTCCTAGCGCTAAGCACAGATACGCAGTATTTT.

In this sample, this clone turned up once. V usage is TRBV4-1 and J usage is TRBJ2-1, with D possibly TRBD2 on 5 matching bases. This CDR3 is 17 amino acids long. Germline CDR1 reads MGHRA; CDR2 reads YSYEKL. The V end was cut by 4 bases, the J end by 4 bases, with 20 bases between. CDR3 in DNA: TGCGCCAGCAGCCCCCCCCGTGGCAGCGGCCAATACAATGAGCAGTTCTTC. Residues: CASSPPRGSGQYNEQFF.

The chain recombines TRBV19 with TRBJ1-2; D gene unclear. This CDR3 contains 13 residues. V was cut by 3 bases and J by 8 bases, with 13 bases left in between. In germline, CDR1 is LNHDA, CDR2 SQIVND (reference sequence). CDR3 nucleotides: TGTGCCAGTAGTATTAGCCTCCGAGGGGGCTACACCTTC. Encoded protein: CASSISLRGGYTF.

This chain connects TRBV6-5 to TRBJ1-5; the match to TRBD1 covers 7 bases. Germline-derived CDR1 and CDR2 are MNHEY and SVGAGI. The CDR3 is made up of 14 amino acids. V lost 4 bases to trimming and J lost 8 bases; unmatched junction nucleotides: 8. Here the CDR3 reads CASSSGTVRKPQHF. The CDR3 DNA reads TGTGCCAGCAGTTCCGGGACAGTGAGGAAGCCCCAGCATTTT.

The chain is built from TRBV18 and TRBJ2-2, with D maybe TRBD1 (5 bases). The V end lost 1 base, the J end lost 1 base, and 16 bases lay between the germline ends. The germline CDR1 and CDR2 sequences are KGHSH and LQKENI. The length of the CDR3 is 18 residues. CDR3 bases: TGTGCCAGCTCACCACTCCTAGGGGATCAGTTGAACACCGGGGAGCTGTTTTTT. Translated: CASSPLLGDQLNTGELFF.

The sample holds one count of this clone. The V gene is TRBV19, the J gene TRBJ2-7, with D possibly being TRBD1 (7 bases). V was clipped by 4 bases and J by 4 bases, with 14 bases between them. Germline CDR1 reads LNHDA; CDR2 reads SQIVND (reference sequence). This CDR3 region has 14 residues. Written as DNA, the CDR3 is TGTGCCAGTAGTAGAACAGGGGACTTGTACGAGCAGTACTTC. It translates to CASSRTGDLYEQYF.

This chain joins TRBV9 and TRBJ2-1, with TRBD2 matching 8 bases. The germline CDR1 and CDR2 sequences are SGDLS and YYNGEE. Losses at the gene ends were 0 bases for V and 5 bases for J; bases not matched to a gene: 7. This CDR3 has 16 residues. CDR3 in DNA: TGTGCCAGCAGCGTAGGTTCCTCGGGAGGGGACAATGAGCAGTTCTTC. Protein sequence: CASSVGSSGGDNEQFF.

The chain uses TRBV4-1 and TRBJ2-7, with 8 bases that match TRBD1. Germline CDR1 reads MGHRA; CDR2 reads YSYEKL. V was pared by 3 bases and J by 2 bases, with 6 bases of the junction left unmatched. CDR3 length equals 15 residues. The CDR3 coding sequence is TGCGCCAGCAGCCACCCGACAGGGGCAACCTACGAGCAGTACTTC. Its protein is CASSHPTGATYEQYF.

The rearrangement links TRBV27 to TRBJ2-1; 8 nucleotides match TRBD2. The V gene's germline CDR1 is MNHEY and CDR2 SMNVEV (reference sequence). J lost 4 bases, V lost 7 bases, and 6 bases had no gene match. The CDR3 runs to 14 residues. The CDR3, as DNA: TGTGCCAGCACCTTTAGCGGGATGTACAATGAGCAGTTCTTC. This codes for CASTFSGMYNEQFF.

The count of this clone is one. The chain uses TRBV6-5 and TRBJ2-2, with TRBD2 matching 7 bases. Unmatched junction bases numbered 8, after V lost 7 bases and J lost 3 bases. CDR3 size: 15 residues. Germline loops: CDR1 MNHEY, CDR2 SVGAGI. CDR3: CASKRGERHTGELFF. The CDR3 nucleotides are TGTGCCAGCAAACGGGGGGAGCGTCACACCGGGGAGCTGTTTTTT.

V gene TRBV7-3 combines with J gene TRBJ2-2, with 13 positions matching TRBD2. The V and J ends lost 5 bases and 4 bases, in that order; junction bases with no gene match: 7. CDR1 and CDR2 from the germline V gene are SGHTA and FQGTGA. This CDR3 has 17 amino acids. CDR3 amino acids: CASSKLAGGPTTGELFF. The CDR3 coding sequence is TGTGCCAGCAGCAAACTAGCGGGAGGGCCTACCACCGGGGAGCTGTTTTTT.

The chain links TRBV6-5 to TRBJ1-3; D is unresolved. The CDR3 spans 16 residues. Germline V gene sequence: CDR1 MNHEY, CDR2 SVGAGI. Trimming took off 2 bases at V and 0 bases at J, with 11 bases between the two ends. CDR3 region: CASSYGYSSSGNTIYF. CDR3 sequence (DNA): TGTGCCAGCAGTTACGGTTACAGCTCCTCTGGAAACACCATATATTTT.

J is TRBJ2-7 and V is TRBV6-1; 9 nucleotides align to TRBD2. Germline trimming cut 4 bases from V and 2 bases from J; bases unmatched to any gene: 3. The CDR3 sequence is 14 residues long. Germline assignment: CDR1 MNHNS and CDR2 SASEGT. The DNA of the CDR3 is TGTGCCAGCAGTGTAGCGGGAGCGGCCTACGAGCAGTACTTC. Its translation: CASSVAGAAYEQYF.

The chain joins TRBV2 to TRBJ1-2; 10 nucleotides match TRBD1. The CDR3 runs 14 residues. V shed 6 bases, J shed 4 bases, and the junction held 5 bases outside the gene matches. CDR1 SNHLY and CDR2 FYNNEI come from the germline V gene. The CDR3 spells CASRVTGGFYGYTF. For the CDR3, the DNA is TGTGCCAGCAGGGTGACAGGGGGCTTCTATGGCTACACCTTC.

V and J are TRBV4-1 and TRBJ2-7; the match to TRBD2 covers 7 bases. CDR3 length: 16 amino acids. Germline CDR1 is MGHRA and CDR2 is YSYEKL. J was trimmed by 2 bases and V by 2 bases; bases with no gene match: 9. Here the CDR3 reads CASSQSLAGTPYEQYF. CDR3 coding DNA: TGCGCCAGCAGCCAATCCTTAGCGGGTACACCCTACGAGCAGTACTTC.

This clone was seen a single time. The gene calls are TRBV2 and TRBJ1-1; 10 positions match TRBD1. Germline-derived CDR1 and CDR2 are SNHLY and FYNNEI. Unmatched junction bases numbered 3, after V lost 5 bases and J lost 6 bases. The CDR3 length is 13 residues. CDR3 DNA sequence: TGTGCCAGCAGTTCGACAGGGGGCCCTGAAGCTTTCTTT. Its protein product is CASSSTGGPEAFF.